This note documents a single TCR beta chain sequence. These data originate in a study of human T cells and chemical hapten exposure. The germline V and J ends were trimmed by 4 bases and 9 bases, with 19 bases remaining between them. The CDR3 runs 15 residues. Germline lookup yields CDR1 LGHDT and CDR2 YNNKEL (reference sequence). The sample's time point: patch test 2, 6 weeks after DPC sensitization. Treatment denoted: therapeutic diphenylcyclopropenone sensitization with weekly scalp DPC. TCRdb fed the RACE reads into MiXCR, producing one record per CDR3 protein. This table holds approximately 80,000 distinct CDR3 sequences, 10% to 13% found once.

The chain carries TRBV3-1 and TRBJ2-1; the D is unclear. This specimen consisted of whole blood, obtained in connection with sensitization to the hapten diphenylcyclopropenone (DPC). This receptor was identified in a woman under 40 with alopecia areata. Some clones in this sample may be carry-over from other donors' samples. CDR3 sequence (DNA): TGTGCCAGCAGCCTTCATCGATCACTAACTGGTGAGCAGTTCTTC. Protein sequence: CASSLHRSLTGEQFF.